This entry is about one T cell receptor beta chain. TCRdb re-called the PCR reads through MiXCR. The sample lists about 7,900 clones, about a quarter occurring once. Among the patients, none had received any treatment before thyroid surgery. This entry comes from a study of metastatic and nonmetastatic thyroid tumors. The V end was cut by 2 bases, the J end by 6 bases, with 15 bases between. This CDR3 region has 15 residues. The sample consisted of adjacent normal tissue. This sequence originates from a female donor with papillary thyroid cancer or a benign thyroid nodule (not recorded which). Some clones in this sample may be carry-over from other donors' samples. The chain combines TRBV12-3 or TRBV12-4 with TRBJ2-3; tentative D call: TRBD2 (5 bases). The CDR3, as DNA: TGTGCCAGCAGTTTACAAGGCGGAGGAGTGGATACGCAGTATTTT. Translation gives CASSLQGGGVDTQYF.